A single sample gave rise to the 18 T cell receptor beta chains below, sequenced in a study of cytomegalovirus exposure and HLA in healthy donors. 60 Vbeta and 13 Jbeta primers were used in PCR. The protocol was immunoSEQ multiplex PCR, while the TCRdb copy is restricted to in-frame clones and leaves out a portion. The table shows 55,000 to 80,000 clones, with 65% to 70% occurring only once. Sequences were obtained from PBMCs. The receptors shown here come from a woman aged 25 to 39 in good health and CMV-seronegative.

This clone was observed a handful of times. The chain couples TRBV4-3 to TRBJ2-1, with a tentative D call TRBD2 (5 bases). The CDR3 extends over 16 amino acids. V was pared by 0 bases and J by 2 bases, with 11 bases between. The V gene's germline CDR1 is LGHNA and CDR2 YSLEER. The CDR3 region is CASSQDSGEPYNEQFF. The CDR3, as DNA: TGCGCCAGCAGCCAAGATTCTGGGGAGCCCTACAATGAGCAGTTCTTC.

The chain carries TRBV7-3 and TRBJ2-2; 10 bases are a match to TRBD2. With V trimmed by 5 bases and J by 5 bases, 5 bases remained unmatched. The CDR3 contains 15 residues. Germline V CDR1 and CDR2: SGHTA, FQGTGA. The CDR3 DNA sequence: TGTGCCAGCAGCCAGCGGGGGGGCCGGACCGGGGAGCTGTTTTTT. As protein: CASSQRGGRTGELFF.

V gene TRBV9 combines with J gene TRBJ1-1, with D possibly TRBD1 on 6 matching bases. V gave up 3 bases and J gave up 6 bases, with 12 bases separating them. The CDR3 is 13 residues long. CDR1 is SGDLS, CDR2 YYNGEE, per germline. The CDR3 DNA reads TGTGCCAGCAGCGCAGGACAGAGGGCTGAAGCTTTCTTT. Its translation: CASSAGQRAEAFF.

The rearrangement joins TRBV7-9 to TRBJ2-2; the match to TRBD1 covers 8 bases. The CDR3 is made up of 16 amino acids. Trimming took 5 bases from V and 2 from J; bases not matched to a gene: 7. Germline values: CDR1 SEHNR, CDR2 FQNEAQ (reference sequence). CDR3 DNA: TGTGCCAGCAGCACATCCGGGACAGGAAACACCGGGGAGCTGTTTTTT. The encoded protein is CASSTSGTGNTGELFF.

The V gene is TRBV4-1, the J gene TRBJ2-1; TRBD1 is a possible D gene (5 bases). Trimming removed 0 bases at V and 7 bases at J, with 16 bases between. CDR1 and CDR2 (germline): MGHRA, YSYEKL. CDR3 size: 16 residues. CDR3 protein: CASSQDLIRAGNEQFF. The CDR3 nucleotides read TGCGCCAGCAGCCAAGATCTTATCAGGGCCGGGAATGAGCAGTTCTTC.

This chain links TRBV9 with TRBJ2-3; 9 bases fit TRBD2. The CDR3 is made up of 17 amino acids. The ends lost 2 bases at V and 2 bases at J; junction bases unmatched: 9. Germline-derived CDR1 and CDR2 are SGDLS and YYNGEE. CDR3: CASSVSSGTSNTDTQYF. CDR3 nucleotide sequence: TGTGCCAGCAGCGTGAGCTCCGGGACTAGCAACACAGATACGCAGTATTTT.

This clone was seen a few times. The chain recombines TRBV7-9 with TRBJ2-7; D may be TRBD1 (6 bases). The V and J ends lost 3 bases and 0 bases respectively, with 15 bases between them. Germline CDR1 and CDR2: SEHNR and FQNEAQ (reference sequence). This CDR3 region has 16 residues. The CDR3 sequence: CASSLYRDIRSYEQYF. CDR3 DNA: TGTGCCAGCAGCTTGTACCGGGACATCCGCTCCTACGAGCAGTACTTC.

V and J are TRBV29-1 and TRBJ2-5; 7 bases are shared with TRBD2. The CDR3 is 16 amino acids. The germline V gene encodes CDR1 SQVTM and CDR2 ANQGSEA. V was clipped by 5 bases and J by 2 bases; unmatched bases: 14. CDR3 residues: CSVMEGLIPPQETQYF. In nucleotides, the CDR3 is TGCAGCGTTATGGAGGGACTAATTCCGCCTCAAGAGACCCAGTACTTC. Variable domain in full (rest from reference TRBV29-1 and TRBJ2-5): SAVISQKPSRDICQRGTSLTIQCQVDSQVTMMFWYRQQPGQSLTLIATANQGSEATYESGFVIDKFPISRPNLTFSTLTVSNMSPEDSSIYLCSVMEGLIPPQETQYFGPGTRLLVL.

V usage is TRBV6-5 and J usage is TRBJ1-4; D is undetermined. CDR3 length: 16 amino acids. Germline V lookup: CDR1 MNHEY, CDR2 SVGAGI. The V end lost 0 bases, the J end lost 3 bases, and 11 bases lay between the germline ends. The CDR3 reads CASSYSSGEANEKLFF. CDR3 nucleotides: TGTGCCAGCAGTTACTCGAGCGGGGAGGCTAATGAAAAACTGTTTTTT.

V and J are TRBV6-5 and TRBJ2-7, with 8 bases identical to TRBD2. Per the germline V gene, CDR1 is MNHEY and CDR2 is SVGAGI. The length of the CDR3 is 14 residues. Trimming cost V 4 bases and J 8 bases; bases outside gene matches: 10. CDR3 residues: CASSSGLGITKQYF. The DNA of the CDR3 is TGTGCCAGCAGTTCGGGACTAGGGATTACGAAGCAGTACTTC.

The chain has TRBV28 and TRBJ2-7; 8 nucleotides line up with TRBD2. The length of the CDR3 is 13 residues. Germline CDR1 and CDR2: MDHEN and SYDVKM. Losses at the gene ends were 9 bases for V and 0 bases for J; bases not matched to a gene: 4. CDR3 nucleotide sequence: TGTGCCAGTTTTAGCGGGGCCTCCTACGAGCAGTACTTC. Protein: CASFSGASYEQYF.

This clone was detected once. One end of the junction varies from germline; a read error may be responsible. V gene TRBV10-3 combines with J gene TRBJ1-1; D ambiguous. The CDR3 length is 14 residues. Germline-derived CDR1 and CDR2 are ENHRY and SYGVKD. The CDR3 loop reads CASSYSSGNTEAFF. The CDR3 DNA follows: TGTGCCAGCAGTTACTCGTCCGGGAACACTGAAGCTTTCTTT.

The CDR3 region has the DNA TGTGCCAGCAGTGAAGCGAGCTGGCGGGCCTACGAGCAGTACTTC. Its protein is CASSEASWRAYEQYF. This chain joins TRBV6-1 and TRBJ2-7, with D maybe TRBD2 (5 bases). Trimming cost V 0 bases and J 2 bases, with 11 bases left between them. Germline loops: CDR1 MNHNS, CDR2 SASEGT. This CDR3 has 15 residues.

The chain combines TRBV29-1 with TRBJ2-1; 12 bases fit TRBD2. CDR1 and CDR2 (germline): SQVTM, ANQGSEA. The V segment lost 6 bases and the J segment 9 bases; nucleotides outside the gene matches: 15. CDR3 length: 16 amino acids. CDR3 coding DNA: TGCAGCGTCGTCCTTAGGGCTAGCGGGGGGGCGGCTGAGCAGTTCTTC. Protein sequence: CSVVLRASGGAAEQFF.

The chain joins TRBV5-1 to TRBJ1-2; 9 nucleotides line up with TRBD1. Germline V lookup: CDR1 SGHRS, CDR2 YFSETQ. The length of the CDR3 is 14 residues. With V trimmed by 4 bases and J by 4 bases, 5 bases remained unmatched. CDR3 protein: CASSPGQGPYGYTF. For the CDR3, the DNA is TGCGCCAGCAGCCCGGGACAGGGACCCTATGGCTACACCTTC.

The rearrangement joins TRBV10-3 to TRBJ2-6, with D uncertain. Deletions cut 5 bases from V and 2 bases from J, with 10 bases between. The CDR3 is 15 amino acids. Germline V gives CDR1 ENHRY, CDR2 SYGVKD. The CDR3 is CAISNTVAGANVLTF. The CDR3 region has the DNA TGTGCCATCAGTAATACGGTCGCTGGGGCCAACGTCCTGACTTTC.

Concerning this clone itself: This may arise from a read error, as a much more abundant clone is one base away. This chain uses TRBV5-1 with TRBJ2-3, with 8 bases fitting TRBD2. CDR3 size: 16 residues. Germline V lookup: CDR1 SGHRS, CDR2 YFSETQ. V lost 5 bases and J lost 8; bases outside the gene matches: 16. DNA for the CDR3: TGCGCCAGCAGTTCCGCTAACGGGGGGGGATCAGGTACGCAGTATTTT. Its translation: CASSSANGGGSGTQYF.

The chain has TRBV6-6 and TRBJ2-3; D possibly corresponds to TRBD1 (5 bases). V lost 6 bases to trimming and J lost 6 bases, with 10 bases between them. This CDR3 has 12 residues. The germline gives CDR1 MNHNY, CDR2 SVGAGI (reference sequence). The CDR3 DNA follows: TGTGCCAGCAGCTCAGGGCCCGATACGCAGTATTTT. Translation gives CASSSGPDTQYF.